Listed below are T cell receptor beta chains from one sample, sequenced in a study of T cell responses to AZD1222 COVID-19 vaccine. The table came from immunoSEQ multiplex PCR; TCRdb's copy has only in-frame clones and leaves some out. The sample holds roughly 49,000 clones, about 91% seen once. The sequencing here drew on peripheral blood, taken 28 days after the second AZD1222 dose. The receptor source for this set is an adult who received the AZD1222 COVID-19 vaccine. Each CDR3 is given with its conserved first and last residue. The D gene is left open where the match is weak.

TRBV3-1/TRBV3-2	NA	TRBJ1-3	CASSQVIQGNTIYF	TGTGCCAGCAGCCAAGTGATACAGGGAAACACCATATATTTT
TRBV5-1	NA	TRBJ2-1	CASSRVQGEGGNEQFF	TGCGCCAGCAGCCGAGTACAGGGGGAGGGTGGGAATGAGCAGTTCTTC
TRBV2	NA	TRBJ1-5	CASFTGGAGQPQHF	TGTGCCAGCTTTACTGGGGGGGCAGGTCAGCCCCAGCATTTT
TRBV15	TRBD2	TRBJ2-1	CATSRDKRLAGLNEQFF	TGTGCCACCAGCAGAGACAAAAGACTAGCGGGGCTCAATGAGCAGTTCTTC
TRBV11-2	NA	TRBJ2-7	CASSLDYYEQYF	TGTGCCAGCAGCTTAGATTACTACGAGCAGTACTTC
TRBV15	NA	TRBJ1-5	CATSRDSKSDQPQHF	TGTGCCACCAGCAGAGACTCAAAGTCCGATCAGCCCCAGCATTTT
TRBV6-1	TRBD2	TRBJ2-2	CASSERTSGQRGGELFF	TGTGCCAGCAGTGAGAGAACTAGCGGGCAACGGGGCGGGGAGCTGTTTTTT
TRBV18	NA	TRBJ1-1	CASSPPRAMNTEAFF	TGTGCCAGCTCACCACCCCGGGCTATGAACACTGAAGCTTTCTTT
TRBV7-2	TRBD1	TRBJ2-1	CASSAHRGQTGQFF	TGTGCCAGCAGCGCGCACAGGGGGCAGACGGGGCAGTTCTTC
TRBV9	NA	TRBJ2-2	CASSVYWGANTGELFF	TGTGCCAGCAGTGTTTACTGGGGGGCGAACACCGGGGAGCTGTTTTTT
TRBV9	TRBD1	TRBJ2-3	CASSLQSPGQGTDTQYF	TGTGCCAGCAGCCTACAAAGCCCGGGACAGGGAACAGATACGCAGTATTTT
TRBV6-5	TRBD2	TRBJ2-7	CASSPGLAGVTEQYF	TGTGCCAGCAGTCCCGGACTAGCGGGAGTAACCGAGCAGTACTTC
TRBV28	NA	TRBJ2-7	CASSLQGSKQYF	TGTGCCAGCAGTCTGCAAGGTAGTAAGCAGTACTTC
TRBV6-6	NA	TRBJ1-2	CASSRTEINYGYTF	TGTGCCAGCAGTCGGACGGAAATCAACTATGGCTACACCTTC